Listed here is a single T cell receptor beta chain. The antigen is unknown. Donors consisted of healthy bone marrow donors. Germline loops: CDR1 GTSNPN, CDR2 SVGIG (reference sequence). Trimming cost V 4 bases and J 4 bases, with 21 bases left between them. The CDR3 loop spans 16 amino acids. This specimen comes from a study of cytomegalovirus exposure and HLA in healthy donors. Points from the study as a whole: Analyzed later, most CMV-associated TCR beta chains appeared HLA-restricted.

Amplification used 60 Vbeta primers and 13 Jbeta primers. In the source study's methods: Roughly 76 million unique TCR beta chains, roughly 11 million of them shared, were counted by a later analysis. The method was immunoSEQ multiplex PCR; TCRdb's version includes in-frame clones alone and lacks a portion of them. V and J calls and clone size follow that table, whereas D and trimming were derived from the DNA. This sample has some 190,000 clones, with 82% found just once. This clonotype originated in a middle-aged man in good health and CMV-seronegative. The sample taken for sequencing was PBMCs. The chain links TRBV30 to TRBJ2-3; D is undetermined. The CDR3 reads CAWTPPEVVRADTQYF. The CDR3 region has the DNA TGTGCCTGGACCCCCCCCGAGGTCGTCCGGGCAGATACGCAGTATTTT. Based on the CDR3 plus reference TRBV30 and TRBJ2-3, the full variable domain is SQTIHQWPATLVQPVGSPLSLECTVEGTSNPNLYWYRQAAGRGLQLLFYSVGIGQISSEVPQNLSASRPQDRQFILSSKKLLLSDSGFYLCAWTPPEVVRADTQYFGPGTRLTVL.